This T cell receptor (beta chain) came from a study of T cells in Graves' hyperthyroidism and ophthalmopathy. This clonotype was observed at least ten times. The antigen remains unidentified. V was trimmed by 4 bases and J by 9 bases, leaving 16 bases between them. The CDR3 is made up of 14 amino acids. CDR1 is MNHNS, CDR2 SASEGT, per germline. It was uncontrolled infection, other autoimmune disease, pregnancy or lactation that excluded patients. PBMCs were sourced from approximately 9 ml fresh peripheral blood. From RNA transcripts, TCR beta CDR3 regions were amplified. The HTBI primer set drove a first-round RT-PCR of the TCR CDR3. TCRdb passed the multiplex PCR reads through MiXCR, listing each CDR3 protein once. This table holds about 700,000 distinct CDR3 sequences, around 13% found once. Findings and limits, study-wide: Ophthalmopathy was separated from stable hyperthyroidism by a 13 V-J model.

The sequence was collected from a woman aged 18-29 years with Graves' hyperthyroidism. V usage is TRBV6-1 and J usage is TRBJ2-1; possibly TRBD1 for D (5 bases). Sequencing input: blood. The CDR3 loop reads CASSATIRVSEQFF. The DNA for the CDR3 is TGTGCCAGCAGTGCTACAATCAGGGTCAGTGAGCAGTTCTTC.